These 12 T cell receptor beta chains were sequenced from one sample in a study of cytomegalovirus exposure and HLA in healthy donors. The PCR contained 60 Vbeta and 13 Jbeta primers. Some clones are missing from TCRdb's copy, which holds only in-frame ones; the method was immunoSEQ multiplex PCR. The sample lists 200,000 to 250,000 clones, roughly 89% seen once, with 1% in the top ten. The specimen sequenced was PBMCs. The receptors derive from a woman aged 18-29 years in good health and CMV-seronegative.

The V gene is TRBV7-9, the J gene TRBJ1-5; D is ambiguous. The CDR3 is 14 residues long. V was pared by 1 base and J by 3 bases, with 7 bases between. Germline V CDR1 and CDR2: SEHNR, FQNEAQ (reference sequence). CDR3 sequence (DNA): TGTGCCAGCAGCTTAGGACAAAACAATCAGCCCCAGCATTTT. This codes for CASSLGQNNQPQHF.

This clone was observed a few times. This chain uses TRBV10-3 with TRBJ2-5, with D possibly matching TRBD2 (5 bases). Germline V lookup: CDR1 ENHRY, CDR2 SYGVKD. V was shortened by 2 bases and J by 5 bases, with 15 bases between the two germline ends. The CDR3 consists of 15 residues. CDR3 DNA: TGTGCCATCAGTGAGGGGCCCGGGGTTCGGGAGACCCAGTACTTC. Translating it yields CAISEGPGVRETQYF.

The chain employs TRBV2 and TRBJ1-3, with D possibly TRBD1 on 5 matching bases. CDR3 size: 17 residues. The ends were cut back, 0 bases at V and 5 bases at J, with 17 bases in the middle. In germline, CDR1 is SNHLY, CDR2 FYNNEI. The CDR3 sequence is CASSEAGSGVFRNTIYF. The DNA of the CDR3 is TGTGCCAGCAGTGAAGCGGGGTCGGGGGTGTTTCGAAACACCATATATTTT.

With respect to this clone: At one of its ends the junction is not consistent with the germline gene, which may arise from a read error. The chain couples TRBV7-8 to TRBJ1-5; D is ambiguous. The germline V gene encodes CDR1 SGHVS and CDR2 FQNEAQ. The CDR3 consists of 16 residues. CDR3 amino acids: CASSLFIQNSNQPQHF. CDR3 bases: TGCGCCAGCAGCTTATTCATTCAGAATAGCAATCAGCCCCAGCATTTT.

The J gene is TRBJ2-7, the V gene TRBV21-1; the table's TRBD2 call for D was not verified on the DNA. TRBV21-1 is noted as a pseudogene. The CDR3 totals 16 residues. CDR3 nucleotide sequence: TGTGCCCGCAGCCTAGGTCTAGAAGGTCCTACCTACGAGCAGTACTTC. Translating gives CARSLGLEGPTYEQYF.

This clone was recorded once. This chain joins TRBV19 and TRBJ2-1; 8 bases agree with TRBD2. Looked up from germline, CDR1 is LNHDA and CDR2 is SQIVND (reference sequence). The CDR3 sequence is 18 residues long. J was trimmed by 0 bases and V by 7 bases; bases with no gene match: 14. This chain's CDR3 is CASTPWRGERSSYNEQFF. The CDR3 DNA reads TGTGCCAGTACTCCTTGGCGGGGGGAACGTAGCTCCTACAATGAGCAGTTCTTC.

The chain uses TRBV5-4 and TRBJ2-7; no definite D call. Deletions cut 1 base from V and 0 bases from J, with 8 bases between. The CDR3 spans 14 residues. Germline V lookup: CDR1 SGHNT, CDR2 YYREEE (reference sequence). The CDR3, as DNA: TGTGCCAGCAGCTTGAACGGGTTCTCCTACGAGCAGTACTTC. It encodes CASSLNGFSYEQYF. Drawing the rest from reference TRBV5-4 and TRBJ2-7, the complete variable domain is ETGVTQSPTHLIKTRGQQVTLRCSSQSGHNTVSWYQQALGQGPQFIFQYYREEENGRGNFPPRFSGLQFPNYSSELNVNALELDDSALYLCASSLNGFSYEQYFGPGTRLTVT.

The J gene is TRBJ2-1, the V gene TRBV25-1; 7 positions match TRBD2. CDR3 size: 15 residues. V gave up 10 bases and J gave up 3 bases; unmatched junction bases: 12. The germline V gene has CDR1 MGHDK and CDR2 SYGVNS. DNA for the CDR3: TGTGCCACCAAAACAGCGGGACCCGACTACAATGAGCAGTTCTTC. This encodes CATKTAGPDYNEQFF.

The chain employs TRBV7-9 and TRBJ2-3; 10 bases are shared with TRBD1. Unmatched junction bases numbered 13, after V lost 5 bases and J lost 2 bases. CDR1 is SEHNR and CDR2 is FQNEAQ in the germline V gene (reference sequence). The CDR3 sequence is 18 residues long. Written as DNA, the CDR3 is TGTGCCAGCAGCACCCCCCCAGGGACAGGGGCCGACACAGATACGCAGTATTTT. Translation: CASSTPPGTGADTDTQYF.

The rearrangement uses TRBV6-5 and TRBJ2-7, with a possible D match to TRBD1 (5 bases). This CDR3 has 15 residues. The V end lost 7 bases, the J end lost 0 bases, and 16 bases lay between the germline ends. Germline assignment: CDR1 MNHEY and CDR2 SVGAGI. The CDR3 protein is CASKPGRASSYEQYF. As DNA, the CDR3 is TGTGCCAGCAAACCCGGCAGGGCAAGCTCCTACGAGCAGTACTTC.

The gene calls are TRBV5-1 and TRBJ2-2; 13 positions match TRBD2. V gave up 6 bases and J gave up 0 bases; unmatched junction bases: 5. The germline V gene encodes CDR1 SGHRS and CDR2 YFSETQ. This CDR3 has 17 amino acids. CDR3: CASTWTSGSPNTGELFF. The CDR3 bases are TGCGCCAGCACCTGGACTAGCGGGAGCCCGAACACCGGGGAGCTGTTTTTT.

V is TRBV2 and J is TRBJ2-7, with D possibly TRBD2 on 5 matching bases. Germline CDR1 is SNHLY and CDR2 is FYNNEI. Trimming stripped 4 bases from V and 0 bases from J, with 13 bases between. The CDR3 is made up of 15 amino acids. CDR3 bases: TGTGCCAGCAGTGTCCGGGGTCGTAGCTCCTACGAGCAGTACTTC. It yields the protein CASSVRGRSSYEQYF.